This T cell receptor beta chain was sequenced in a study of T cell responses to AZD1222 COVID-19 vaccine. Findings and caveats of the study: Clonal diversity was possibly underestimated, and white British individuals and females predominated among donors. The study sampled repertoires only after the peak T cell response.

CDR1 SGHTA and CDR2 FQGNSA come from the germline V gene. V was shortened by 4 bases and J by 4 bases, with 7 bases between the two germline ends. The CDR3 loop spans 12 amino acids. Libraries were prepared by immunoSEQ multiplex PCR; TCRdb keeps only in-frame clonotypes and omits some of them. Here the sample spans 55,000 to 65,000 clones, 80% being singletons. This clone has more than one count but fewer than ten. Its antigen is not identified. This material consisted of peripheral blood, taken 28 days after the second AZD1222 dose. The clonotype originates from an adult who received the AZD1222 COVID-19 vaccine. V is TRBV7-2 and J is TRBJ1-1; D not resolved. In DNA, the CDR3 is TGTGCCAGCAGCTCCGATTCCACTGAAGCTTTCTTT. Residues: CASSSDSTEAFF. Variable domain in full (rest from reference TRBV7-2 and TRBJ1-1): GAGVSQSPSNKVTEKGKDVELRCDPISGHTALYWYRQSLGQGLEFLIYFQGNSAPDKSGLPSDRFSAERTGGSVSTLTIQRTQQEDSAVYLCASSSDSTEAFFGQGTRLTVV.